A selection of T cell receptor beta chains follows, all from one sample in a study of CD8 T cells in ankylosing spondylitis. TCRdb reprocessed the 5' RACE reads with MiXCR, giving one entry per CDR3 protein. The sample lists 750,000 to 850,000 distinct CDR3 sequences, 12% occurring once. The sample taken for sequencing was blood, either unsorted or a sorted T cell fraction (not recorded which). These receptors were taken from a male donor with ankylosing spondylitis. The CDR3 runs from the conserved cysteine through the conserved F or W. D genes are given only for firm matches. Clone size is given for some rows only: seen once, a few or many times, or a class if the clone is expanded.

few,TRBD1,TRBJ2-2,TRBV20-1,14,CSAGRQGGTGELFF,TGCAGTGCTGGGAGACAGGGGGGAACCGGGGAGCTGTTTTTT
.,.,TRBJ2-1,TRBV10-3,16,CAISGGQGSSYNEQFF,TGTGCCATCAGTGGGGGGCAGGGGAGCTCCTACAATGAGCAGTTCTTC
.,TRBD2,TRBJ2-7,TRBV15,16,CATSRDRAGDGYEQYF,TGTGCCACCAGCAGAGATCGGGCGGGAGATGGGTACGAGCAGTACTTC
few,TRBD2,TRBJ2-5,TRBV28,17,CASSFGPVLAGQETQYF,TGTGCCAGCAGTTTTGGCCCAGTACTAGCGGGCCAAGAGACCCAGTACTTC
.,TRBD1,TRBJ2-4,TRBV6-5,14,CASSYDREQNIQYF,TGTGCCAGCAGTTACGACAGGGAGCAAAACATTCAGTACTTC
few,.,TRBJ2-1,TRBV4-2,14,CASSQLQGYNEQFF,TGTGCCAGCAGCCAACTACAGGGTTACAATGAGCAGTTCTTC
.,.,TRBJ1-5,TRBV6-1,16,CASRINRDGGNQPQHF,TGTGCCAGCAGAATCAACCGGGACGGAGGCAATCAGCCCCAGCATTTT
few,.,TRBJ1-2,TRBV4-2,14,CASTIRQDHYGYTF,TGTGCCAGCACCATAAGGCAGGATCACTATGGCTACACCTTC
few,TRBD1,TRBJ2-3,TRBV7-3,14,CASSTTGVADTQYF,TGTGCCAGCAGCACGACAGGGGTCGCAGATACGCAGTATTTT
.,.,TRBJ1-1,TRBV29-1,10,CSAGSTEAFF,TGCAGCGCTGGATCCACTGAAGCTTTCTTT
.,.,TRBJ2-3,TRBV5-4,14,CASSDRGALNTQYF,TGTGCCAGCAGCGATAGAGGGGCCCTAAATACGCAGTATTTT
.,TRBD1,TRBJ1-5,TRBV5-1,16,CASSPGQVLSGQPQHF,TGCGCCAGCAGTCCGGGACAGGTTCTTTCGGGTCAGCCCCAGCATTTT
.,.,TRBJ2-2,TRBV5-1,13,CASISAGGGELFF,TGCGCCAGCATTAGCGCTGGGGGCGGGGAGCTGTTTTTT
few,TRBD2,TRBJ2-1,TRBV5-1,15,CASSLASGTRNEQFF,TGCGCCAGCAGCTTGGCCTCGGGGACTAGGAATGAGCAGTTCTTC
few,TRBD1,TRBJ2-7,TRBV27,15,CASSLYYRGSYEQYF,TGTGCCAGCAGTTTATACTACAGGGGGTCCTACGAGCAGTACTTC
few,TRBD1,TRBJ1-1,TRBV7-9,15,CASSTLTGEGTEAFF,TGTGCCAGCAGCACCTTGACAGGGGAGGGCACTGAAGCTTTCTTT
few,.,TRBJ1-1,TRBV6-2/TRBV6-3,14,CASRPGGGNTEAFF,TGTGCCAGCAGGCCGGGGGGAGGTAACACTGAAGCTTTCTTT
.,.,TRBJ2-3,TRBV20-1,14,CSARDPWGTDTQYF,TGCAGTGCTAGAGATCCATGGGGCACAGATACGCAGTATTTT
many,.,TRBJ1-2,TRBV20-1,13,CSATGRRLYGYTF,TGCAGTGCTACGGGGCGGCGCCTCTATGGCTACACCTTC
many,.,TRBJ1-5,TRBV20-1,13,CSGSTASYQPQHF,TGCAGTGGCTCGACAGCGTCTTATCAGCCCCAGCATTTT
few,.,TRBJ2-5,TRBV20-1,13,CSAIRQTEETQYF,TGCAGTGCTATACGACAGACTGAGGAGACCCAGTACTTC
.,.,TRBJ2-7,TRBV6-1,14,CASSPYGDSYEQYF,TGTGCCAGCAGCCCATACGGAGACTCCTACGAGCAGTACTTC
.,.,TRBJ2-1,TRBV6-5,13,CASSYSLSLGQFF,TGTGCCAGCAGTTACTCGCTCTCACTAGGGCAGTTCTTC
.,.,TRBJ1-5,TRBV30,17,CAWSANAGFYSNQPQHF,TGTGCCTGGAGTGCCAACGCCGGGTTTTATAGCAATCAGCCCCAGCATTTT
few,.,TRBJ2-1,TRBV4-2,17,CASSQVGGAGRGNEQFF,TGTGCCAGCAGCCAAGTAGGGGGAGCGGGAAGGGGCAATGAGCAGTTCTTC
many,TRBD2,TRBJ2-1,TRBV4-2,15,CASSQDPGLEREQFF,TGTGCCAGCAGCCAAGATCCGGGACTAGAAAGGGAGCAGTTCTTC
few,.,TRBJ2-3,TRBV5-6,13,CASSYKRTDTQYF,TGTGCCAGCAGCTATAAGCGGACAGATACGCAGTATTTT
.,.,TRBJ2-1,TRBV12-3/TRBV12-4,14,CASLYAVSHNEQFF,TGTGCCAGCCTTTACGCGGTCAGCCACAATGAGCAGTTCTTC
few,.,TRBJ2-1,TRBV6-5,17,CASSYSILLSSYNEQFF,TGTGCCAGCAGTTACTCGATTTTGTTATCGTCCTACAATGAGCAGTTCTTC
many,TRBD2,TRBJ2-1,TRBV7-2,15,CASSSSGGPYSEQFF,TGTGCCAGCAGCTCTAGCGGGGGGCCCTACAGTGAGCAGTTCTTC
few,TRBD1,TRBJ1-1,TRBV7-6,16,CASSAGTGYVRTEAFF,TGTGCCAGCAGCGCCGGGACAGGGTATGTGAGAACTGAAGCTTTCTTT
.,.,TRBJ2-6,TRBV9,16,CASSVSGAAGANVLTF,TGTGCCAGCAGCGTTTCAGGGGCGGCTGGGGCCAACGTCCTGACTTTC
few,.,TRBJ1-1,TRBV20-1,12,CSANGGATEAFF,TGCAGTGCGAACGGGGGCGCGACTGAAGCTTTCTTT
.,.,TRBJ1-4,TRBV5-1,15,CASSPGGQGWEKLFF,TGCGCCAGCAGCCCTGGAGGGCAGGGCTGGGAAAAACTGTTTTTT
many,TRBD2,TRBJ2-2,TRBV5-1,14,CASSGRVNTGELFF,TGCGCCAGCAGCGGGAGGGTGAACACCGGGGAGCTGTTTTTT
many,TRBD1,TRBJ1-2,TRBV12-3/TRBV12-4,13,CATRQGDGYGYTF,TGTGCCACCAGACAGGGGGACGGCTATGGCTACACCTTC
few,TRBD1,TRBJ1-1,TRBV6-1,15,CASSRHRGGDTEAFF,TGTGCCAGCAGTCGGCACAGGGGAGGGGACACTGAAGCTTTCTTT
.,.,TRBJ2-3,TRBV28,12,CASSKNQDTQYF,TGTGCCAGCAGTAAGAACCAAGATACGCAGTATTTT
few,.,TRBJ1-3,TRBV5-1,17,CASSLMIGRSSGNTIYF,TGCGCCAGCAGCTTAATGATTGGACGGAGCTCTGGAAACACCATATATTTT
few,.,TRBJ1-1,TRBV10-3,14,CAISELGENTEAFF,TGTGCCATCAGTGAGTTGGGCGAGAACACTGAAGCTTTCTTT
.,.,TRBJ1-1,TRBV28,12,CASSPSEGEAFF,TGTGCCAGCAGTCCCTCAGAGGGTGAAGCTTTCTTT